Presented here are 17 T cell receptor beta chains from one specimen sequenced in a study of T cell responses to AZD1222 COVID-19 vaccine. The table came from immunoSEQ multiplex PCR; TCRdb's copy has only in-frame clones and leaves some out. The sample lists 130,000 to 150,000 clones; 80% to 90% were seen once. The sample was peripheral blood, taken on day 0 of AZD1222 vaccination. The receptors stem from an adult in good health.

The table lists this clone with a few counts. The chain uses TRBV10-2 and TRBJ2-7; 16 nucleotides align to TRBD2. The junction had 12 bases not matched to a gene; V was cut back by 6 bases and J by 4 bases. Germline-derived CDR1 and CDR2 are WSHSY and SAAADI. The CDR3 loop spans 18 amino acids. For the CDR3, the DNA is TGCGCCAGCAGATCTATGATGGGACTAGCGGGAGGGTTTTACGAGCAGTACTTC. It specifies CASRSMMGLAGGFYEQYF.

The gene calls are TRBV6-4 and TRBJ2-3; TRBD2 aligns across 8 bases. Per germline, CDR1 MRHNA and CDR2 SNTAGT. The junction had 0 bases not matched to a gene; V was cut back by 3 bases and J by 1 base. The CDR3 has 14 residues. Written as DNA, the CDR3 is TGTGCCAGCAGTGAAGCGGGAGGCACAGATACGCAGTATTTT. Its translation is CASSEAGGTDTQYF.

The CDR3 loop is CASSRFGSVKKDTQYF. As DNA, the CDR3 is TGTGCCAGCAGTCGTTTCGGTAGCGTGAAGAAGGATACGCAGTATTTT. The chain employs TRBV28 and TRBJ2-3; TRBD2 might be the D (5 bases). The V and J ends lost 5 bases and 6 bases respectively, with 21 bases between them. The CDR3 length is 16 residues. Germline assignment: CDR1 MDHEN and CDR2 SYDVKM. The full variable domain, with the rest looked up from reference TRBV28 and TRBJ2-3, is DVKVTQSSRYLVKRTGEKVFLECVQDMDHENMFWYRQDPGLGLRLIYFSYDVKMKEKGDIPEGYSVSREKKERFSLILESASTNQTSMYLCASSRFGSVKKDTQYFGPGTRLTVL.

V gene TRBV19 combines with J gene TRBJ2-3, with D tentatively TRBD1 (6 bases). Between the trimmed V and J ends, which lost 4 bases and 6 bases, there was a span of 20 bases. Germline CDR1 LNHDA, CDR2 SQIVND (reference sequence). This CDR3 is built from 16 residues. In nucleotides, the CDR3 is TGTGCCAGTAGTAGCGAAGGACAGTGCGATTTGGATACGCAGTATTTT. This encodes CASSSEGQCDLDTQYF.

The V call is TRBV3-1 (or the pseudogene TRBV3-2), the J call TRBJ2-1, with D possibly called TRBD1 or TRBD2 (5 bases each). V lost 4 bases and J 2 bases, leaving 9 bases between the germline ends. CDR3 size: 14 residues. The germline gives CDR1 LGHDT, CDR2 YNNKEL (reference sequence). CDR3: CASSPGPTYNEQFF. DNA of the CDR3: TGTGCCAGCAGCCCGGGACCGACCTACAATGAGCAGTTCTTC.

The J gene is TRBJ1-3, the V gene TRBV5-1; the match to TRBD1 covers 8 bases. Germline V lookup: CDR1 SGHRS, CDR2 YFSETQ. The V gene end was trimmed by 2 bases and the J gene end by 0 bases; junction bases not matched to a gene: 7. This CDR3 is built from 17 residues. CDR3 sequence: CASSLQGVPSSGNTIYF. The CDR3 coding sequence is TGCGCCAGCAGCTTACAGGGGGTCCCTTCCTCTGGAAACACCATATATTTT.

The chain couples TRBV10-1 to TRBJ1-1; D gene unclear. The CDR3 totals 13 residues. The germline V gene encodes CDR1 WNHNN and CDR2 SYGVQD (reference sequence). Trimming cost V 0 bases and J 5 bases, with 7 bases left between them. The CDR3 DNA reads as TGCGCCAGCAGTGAGTCTGGAAGGACTGAAGCTTTCTTT. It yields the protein CASSESGRTEAFF.

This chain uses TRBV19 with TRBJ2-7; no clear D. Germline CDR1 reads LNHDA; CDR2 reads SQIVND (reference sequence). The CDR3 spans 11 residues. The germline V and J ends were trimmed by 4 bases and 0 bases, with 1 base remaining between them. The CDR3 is CASSNSYEQYF. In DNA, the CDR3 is TGTGCCAGTAGTAACTCCTACGAGCAGTACTTC.

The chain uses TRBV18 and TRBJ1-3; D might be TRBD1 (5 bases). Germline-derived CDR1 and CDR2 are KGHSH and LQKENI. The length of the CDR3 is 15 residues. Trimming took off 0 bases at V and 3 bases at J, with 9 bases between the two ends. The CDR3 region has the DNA TGTGCCAGCTCACCACCGGGGGGAAATGGAAACACCATATATTTT. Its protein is CASSPPGGNGNTIYF.

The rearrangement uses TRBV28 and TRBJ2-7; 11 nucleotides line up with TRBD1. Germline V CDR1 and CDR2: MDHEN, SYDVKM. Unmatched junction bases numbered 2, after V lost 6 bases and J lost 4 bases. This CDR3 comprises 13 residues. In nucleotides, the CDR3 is TGTGCCAGCAGGGACAGGGGGCCTTACGAGCAGTACTTC. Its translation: CASRDRGPYEQYF.

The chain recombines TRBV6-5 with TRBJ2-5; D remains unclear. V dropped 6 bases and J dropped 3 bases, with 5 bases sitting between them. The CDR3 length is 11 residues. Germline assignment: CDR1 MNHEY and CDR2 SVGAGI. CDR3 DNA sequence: TGTGCCAGCAGCCGGGAAGAGACCCAGTACTTC. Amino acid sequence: CASSREETQYF.

In DNA, the CDR3 is TGTGCCAGCAGTATCTCTGGTAGCGGGAGCTACGAGCAGTACTTC. Protein sequence: CASSISGSGSYEQYF. The genes are TRBV25-1 and TRBJ2-7; 9 bases align to TRBD2. The ends lost 5 bases at V and 3 bases at J; junction bases unmatched: 8. CDR3 length: 15 residues. Looked up from germline, CDR1 is MGHDK and CDR2 is SYGVNS.

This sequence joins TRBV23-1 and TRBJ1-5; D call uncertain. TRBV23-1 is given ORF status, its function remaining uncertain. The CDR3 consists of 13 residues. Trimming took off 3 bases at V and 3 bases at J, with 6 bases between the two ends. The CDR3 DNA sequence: TGCGCCAGCAGTCACAGGAACAATCAGCCCCAGCATTTT. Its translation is CASSHRNNQPQHF.

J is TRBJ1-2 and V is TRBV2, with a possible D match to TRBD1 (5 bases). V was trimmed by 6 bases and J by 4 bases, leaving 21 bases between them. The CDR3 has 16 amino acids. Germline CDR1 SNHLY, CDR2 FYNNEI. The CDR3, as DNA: TGTGCCAGCAGACTCACGGGCTCAGGGTTCGCCTATGGCTACACCTTC. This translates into CASRLTGSGFAYGYTF. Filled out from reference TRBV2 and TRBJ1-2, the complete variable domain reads EPEVTQTPSHQVTQMGQEVILRCVPISNHLYFYWYRQILGQKVEFLVSFYNNEISEKSEIFDDQFSVERPDGSNFTLKIRSTKLEDSAMYFCASRLTGSGFAYGYTFGSGTRLTVV.

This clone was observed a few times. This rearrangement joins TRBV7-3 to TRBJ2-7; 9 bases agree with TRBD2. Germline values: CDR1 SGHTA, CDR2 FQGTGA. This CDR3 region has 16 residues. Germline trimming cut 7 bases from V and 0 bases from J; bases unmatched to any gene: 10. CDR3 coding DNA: TGTGCCAGCATGGCCCTTAGCGGGGGTAGCTCCTACGAGCAGTACTTC. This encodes CASMALSGGSSYEQYF. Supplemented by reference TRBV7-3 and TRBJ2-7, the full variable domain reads GAGVSQTPSNKVTEKGKYVELRCDPISGHTALYWYRQSLGQGPEFLIYFQGTGAADDSGLPNDRFFAVRPEGSVSTLKIQRTERGDSAVYLCASMALSGGSSYEQYFGPGTRLTVT.

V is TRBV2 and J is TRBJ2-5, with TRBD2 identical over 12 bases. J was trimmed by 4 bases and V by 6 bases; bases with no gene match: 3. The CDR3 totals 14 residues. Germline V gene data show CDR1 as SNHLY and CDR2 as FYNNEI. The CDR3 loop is CASSGLAGRETQYF. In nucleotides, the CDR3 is TGTGCCAGCAGCGGACTAGCGGGACGAGAGACCCAGTACTTC.

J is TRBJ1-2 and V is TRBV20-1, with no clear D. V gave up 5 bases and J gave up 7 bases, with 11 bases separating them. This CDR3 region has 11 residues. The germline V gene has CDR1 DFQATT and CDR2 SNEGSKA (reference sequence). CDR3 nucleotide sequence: TGCAGTGCTGAGACCGAGTCTGGCTACACCTTC. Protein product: CSAETESGYTF.